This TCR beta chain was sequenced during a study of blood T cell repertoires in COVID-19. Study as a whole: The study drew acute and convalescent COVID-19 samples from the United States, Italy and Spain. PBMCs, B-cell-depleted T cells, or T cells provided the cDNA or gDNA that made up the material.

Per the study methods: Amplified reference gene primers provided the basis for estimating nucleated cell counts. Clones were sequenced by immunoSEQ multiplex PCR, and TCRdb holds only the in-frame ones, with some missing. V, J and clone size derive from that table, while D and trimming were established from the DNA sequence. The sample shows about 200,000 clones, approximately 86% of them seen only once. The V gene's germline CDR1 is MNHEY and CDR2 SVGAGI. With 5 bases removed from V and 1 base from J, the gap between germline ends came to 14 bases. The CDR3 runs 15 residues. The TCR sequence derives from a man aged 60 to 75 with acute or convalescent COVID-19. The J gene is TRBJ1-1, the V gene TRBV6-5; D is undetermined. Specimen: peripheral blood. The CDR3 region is CASSLALTENTEAFF. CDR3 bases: TGTGCCAGCAGTCTCGCCTTAACAGAGAACACTGAAGCTTTCTTT.